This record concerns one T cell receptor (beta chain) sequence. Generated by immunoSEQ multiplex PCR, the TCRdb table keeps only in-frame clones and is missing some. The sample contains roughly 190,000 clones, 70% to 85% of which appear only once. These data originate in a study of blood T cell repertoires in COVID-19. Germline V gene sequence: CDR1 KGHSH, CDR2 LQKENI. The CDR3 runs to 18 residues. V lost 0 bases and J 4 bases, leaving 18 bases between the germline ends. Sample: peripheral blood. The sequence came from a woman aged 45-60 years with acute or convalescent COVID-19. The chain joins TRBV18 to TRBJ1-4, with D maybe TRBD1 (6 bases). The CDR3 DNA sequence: TGTGCCAGCTCACCACCGGGGGCAGGGAGCCAATTTAATGAAAAACTGTTTTTT. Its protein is CASSPPGAGSQFNEKLFF.